These 8 T cell receptor beta chains share one sample of origin, sequenced in a study of blood T cell repertoires in COVID-19. The table came from immunoSEQ multiplex PCR; TCRdb's copy has only in-frame clones and leaves some out. The sample holds 190,000 or so clones, just under 85% seen once. Sequenced input: peripheral blood. The receptors derive from a human donor with acute or convalescent COVID-19. The donor label of this sample is uncertain.

The chain links TRBV5-1 to TRBJ2-3; no clear D gene. The CDR3 length is 16 residues. Trimming took 0 bases from V and 2 from J, leaving 13 bases between them. CDR1 is SGHRS and CDR2 is YFSETQ in the germline V gene. For the CDR3, the DNA is TGCGCCAGCAGCTTGGCAGGCAGCCTCCCCACAGATACGCAGTATTTT. This gives the protein CASSLAGSLPTDTQYF.

The chain has TRBV19 and TRBJ1-4, with 9 bases fitting TRBD1. This CDR3 contains 15 residues. Germline V gene data show CDR1 as LNHDA and CDR2 as SQIVND (reference sequence). The V and J ends lost 3 bases and 8 bases, in that order; junction bases with no gene match: 7. CDR3 nucleotides: TGTGCCAGTAGTATTCCCGGGACAGGGCCAGAAAAACTGTTTTTT. Translating it yields CASSIPGTGPEKLFF.

The chain combines TRBV7-3 with TRBJ2-7, with 10 bases fitting TRBD2. V lost 2 bases, J lost 5 bases, and 6 bases stayed unmatched. CDR1 is SGHTA and CDR2 is FQGTGA in the germline V gene. The CDR3 extends over 15 amino acids. The CDR3 spells CASSLASGSPHEQYF. In DNA form, the CDR3 reads TGTGCCAGCAGCTTAGCTAGCGGGAGCCCCCACGAGCAGTACTTC. Full variable domain (missing parts from reference TRBV7-3 and TRBJ2-7): GAGVSQTPSNKVTEKGKYVELRCDPISGHTALYWYRQSLGQGPEFLIYFQGTGAADDSGLPNDRFFAVRPEGSVSTLKIQRTERGDSAVYLCASSLASGSPHEQYFGPGTRLTVT.

The chain joins TRBV4-2 to TRBJ2-5, with 13 bases lining up with TRBD2. Looked up from germline, CDR1 is LGHNA and CDR2 is YNFKEQ. This CDR3 region has 18 residues. The junction had 9 bases not matched to a gene; V was cut back by 0 bases and J by 5 bases. This chain's CDR3 is CASSQELAGGPSMETQYF. DNA for the CDR3: TGTGCCAGCAGCCAAGAACTAGCGGGAGGGCCCTCGATGGAGACCCAGTACTTC.

This clone was recorded a few times. CDR3 in amino acids: CASSQVRGRGEKLFF. In DNA form, the CDR3 reads TGTGCCAGCAGCCAAGTCAGGGGGCGAGGTGAAAAACTGTTTTTT. The chain couples TRBV3-1 (or the pseudogene TRBV3-2) to TRBJ1-4, with TRBD1 identical over 8 bases. J was trimmed by 7 bases and V by 1 base; bases with no gene match: 5. Germline V gene sequence: CDR1 LGHDT, CDR2 YNNKEL (reference sequence). The CDR3 is made up of 15 amino acids.

The V gene is TRBV5-6, the J gene TRBJ2-5; D not resolved. CDR1 is SGHDT and CDR2 is YYEEEE in the germline V gene. The CDR3 is made up of 14 amino acids. V lost 2 bases to trimming and J lost 2 bases, with 10 bases between them. The CDR3 reads CASSLGGTQETQYF. The CDR3 bases are TGTGCCAGCAGCTTAGGCGGCACTCAAGAGACCCAGTACTTC.

This clone came up a few times. This rearrangement joins TRBV4-3 to TRBJ2-1; TRBD1 matches 8 bases. Trimming at V came to 4 bases and at J to 5 bases, leaving 7 bases not matched to a gene. This CDR3 has 15 residues. In germline, CDR1 is LGHNA, CDR2 YSLEER. The CDR3 sequence: CASSLRTGSDNEQFF. CDR3 coding DNA: TGCGCCAGCAGCCTGCGGACAGGGTCGGACAATGAGCAGTTCTTC.

V usage is TRBV24-1 and J usage is TRBJ1-1; no firm D call. The V and J ends lost 8 bases and 1 base respectively, with 7 bases between them. Germline lookup yields CDR1 KGHDR and CDR2 SFDVKD. This CDR3 comprises 12 residues. The CDR3 nucleotides are TGTGCCACCACGGCGGGGAACACTGAAGCTTTCTTT. The encoded protein is CATTAGNTEAFF.